These T cell receptor beta chains were read from a single sample in a study of shared clonotypes between healthy human individuals. Here immunoSEQ multiplex PCR was the method, and the copy in TCRdb shows in-frame clones only, minus some. The sample includes about 670,000 clones, less than 80% of them seen just once. Sequencing was done on a sample of memory CD4+ T cells sorted from blood. Receptors were obtained from a woman in her twenties or thirties in good health. The CDR3 runs from the conserved cysteine through the conserved F or W. The order of the fields is CDR3 protein, CDR3 DNA, D gene, V gene, J gene, clone size, CDR3 length. D genes are given only for firm matches. Part of the rows lack a size; the others show once, few, many or a class for expanded clones.

CASRELAGRTDTQYF	TGTGCCAGTAGGGAGCTAGCGGGACGGACAGATACGCAGTATTTT	TRBD2	TRBV19	TRBJ2-3	.	15
CSVEGVGGVGTEAFF	TGCAGCGTTGAAGGGGTCGGAGGCGTGGGCACTGAAGCTTTCTTT	.	TRBV29-1	TRBJ1-1	.	15
CASSEGLKSTQYF	TGTGCCAGCAGTGAAGGCCTAAAAAGTACGCAGTATTTT	.	TRBV2	TRBJ2-3	.	13
CASSIRTSGRADEQFF	TGTGCCAGCAGCATCAGGACTAGCGGGAGGGCCGATGAGCAGTTCTTC	TRBD2	TRBV7-2	TRBJ2-1	.	16
CASGLVPSGSNNEQFF	TGTGCTAGTGGTTTGGTACCTAGCGGGAGTAACAATGAGCAGTTCTTC	TRBD2	TRBV12-5	TRBJ2-1	.	16
CASSPSENTEAFF	TGTGCCAGCTCACCAAGCGAGAACACTGAAGCTTTCTTT	.	TRBV18	TRBJ1-1	.	13
CASLRGTGDSTEAFF	TGTGCCAGTCTCCGTGGGACAGGGGATTCCACTGAAGCTTTCTTT	TRBD1	TRBV19	TRBJ1-1	.	15
CASSLGGLAGHNEQFF	TGTGCCAGCAGCTTAGGGGGACTAGCGGGGCACAATGAGCAGTTCTTC	TRBD2	TRBV7-9	TRBJ2-1	.	16
CASSLRSSEPTDTQYF	TGTGCCAGCAGTTTACGCAGTTCAGAACCCACAGATACGCAGTATTTT	.	TRBV27	TRBJ2-3	many	16
CASSIGGRGGGNIQYF	TGTGCCAGTAGTATAGGTGGGCGGGGAGGTGGAAACATTCAGTACTTC	.	TRBV19	TRBJ2-4	.	16
CASSVSGKTDTQYF	TGTGCCAGCAGCGTAAGCGGGAAGACAGATACGCAGTATTTT	TRBD2	TRBV9	TRBJ2-3	.	14
CASSDADTQYF	TGCGCCAGCAGTGACGCAGATACGCAGTATTTT	.	TRBV10-1	TRBJ2-3	.	11
CASSPGQGNYEQYF	TGCGCCAGCAGCCCGGGACAGGGAAACTACGAGCAGTACTTC	TRBD1	TRBV5-1	TRBJ2-7	.	14